Listed here are 2 T cell receptor beta chains from one sample, sequenced in a study of low-dose radiotherapy and immunotherapy resistance in tumors. Indicated time point: before trial treatment. Amplification of TCRs used a constant-region primer and V-primer adapter for roughly 21 PCR cycles. TCRdb re-derived calls from the reads in MiXCR, one entry per CDR3 protein. The sample has approximately 47,000 distinct CDR3 sequences, 12% seen once; the top ten hold roughly 6.2%. The sequenced sample was PBMCs, obtained before treatment. The receptors stem from a female donor with ovarian cancer.

This clonotype was seen repeatedly, ten times or more. The chain combines TRBV19 with TRBJ2-2; D not certain. The germline V gene encodes CDR1 LNHDA and CDR2 SQIVND (reference sequence). V was trimmed by 6 bases and J by 3 bases, leaving 8 bases between them. The CDR3 consists of 13 residues. CDR3 in amino acids: CASSTVDTGELFF. CDR3 bases: TGTGCCAGTAGCACAGTGGACACCGGGGAGCTGTTTTTT.

This clonotype was seen repeatedly, ten times or more. The V gene is TRBV30, the J gene TRBJ2-3; unclear D gene. CDR1 GTSNPN and CDR2 SVGIG come from the germline V gene (reference sequence). Trimming cost V 3 bases and J 2 bases, with 6 bases left between them. The CDR3 has 12 residues. The CDR3 sequence: CAWSVTTDTQYF. CDR3 in DNA: TGTGCCTGGAGCGTGACCACAGATACGCAGTATTTT. The full variable domain, in which reference TRBV30 and TRBJ2-3 provide the parts outside the CDR3, is SQTIHQWPATLVQPVGSPLSLECTVEGTSNPNLYWYRQAAGRGLQLLFYSVGIGQISSEVPQNLSASRPQDRQFILSSKKLLLSDSGFYLCAWSVTTDTQYFGPGTRLTVL.